This T cell receptor (beta chain) comes out of a study of cytomegalovirus exposure and HLA in healthy donors. Study results and caveats: Several of the most significant clusters appeared, in a later analysis, to be linked to common viral pathogens. It has been reported that TCR beta sequences accurately predicted the HLA-A and HLA-B alleles of most subjects. Cytomegalovirus association was listed for 150 or so TCR beta chains. A prior analysis recorded that most TCR beta V segments were productive about 90% or about 30% of the time.

Details on this clone: The antigen is unknown.

PCR employed 60 Vbeta and 13 Jbeta primers. TCRdb keeps only in-frame clones here, not all; method: immunoSEQ multiplex PCR. This listing includes tens of thousands of clones. Germline CDR1 reads ENHRY; CDR2 reads SYGVKD. V shed 10 bases, J shed 3 bases, and the junction held 10 bases outside the gene matches. The CDR3 sequence is 14 residues long. Sequences were obtained from PBMCs. The chain is built from TRBV10-3 and TRBJ2-5; 8 bases align to TRBD1. The TCR sequence derives from a woman aged 35 to 49 in good health and CMV-seropositive. Here the CDR3 reads CASNSGTGKETQYF. The CDR3 nucleotides read TGTGCCAGCAATTCCGGGACAGGCAAAGAGACCCAGTACTTC.